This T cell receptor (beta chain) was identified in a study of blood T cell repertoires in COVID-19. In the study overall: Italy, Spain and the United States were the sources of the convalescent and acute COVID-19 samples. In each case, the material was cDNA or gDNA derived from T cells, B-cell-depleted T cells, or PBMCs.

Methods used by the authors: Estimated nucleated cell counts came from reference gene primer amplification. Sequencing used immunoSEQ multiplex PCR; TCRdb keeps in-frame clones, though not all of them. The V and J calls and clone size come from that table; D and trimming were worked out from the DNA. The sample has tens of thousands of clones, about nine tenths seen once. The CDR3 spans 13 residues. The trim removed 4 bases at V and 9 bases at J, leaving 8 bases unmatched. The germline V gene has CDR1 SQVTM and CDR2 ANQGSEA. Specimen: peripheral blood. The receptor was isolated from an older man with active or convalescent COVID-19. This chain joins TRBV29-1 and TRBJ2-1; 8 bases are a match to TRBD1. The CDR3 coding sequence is TGCAGCGTTGTGACAGGGGTTGTGGGTGAGCAGTTCTTC. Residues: CSVVTGVVGEQFF.